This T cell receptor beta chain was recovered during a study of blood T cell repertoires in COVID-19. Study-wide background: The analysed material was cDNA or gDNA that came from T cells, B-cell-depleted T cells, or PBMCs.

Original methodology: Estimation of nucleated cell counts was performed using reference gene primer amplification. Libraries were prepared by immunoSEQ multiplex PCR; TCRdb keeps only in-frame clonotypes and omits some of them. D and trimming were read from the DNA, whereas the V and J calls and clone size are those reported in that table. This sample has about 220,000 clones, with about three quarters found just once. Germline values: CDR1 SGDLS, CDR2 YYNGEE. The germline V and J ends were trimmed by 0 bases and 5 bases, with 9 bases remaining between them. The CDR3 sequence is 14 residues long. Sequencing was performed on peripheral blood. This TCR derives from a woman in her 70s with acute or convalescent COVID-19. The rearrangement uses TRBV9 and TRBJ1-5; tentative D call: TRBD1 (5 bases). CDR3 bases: TGTGCCAGCAGCGTAGATCAGGGCTATCAGCCCCAGCATTTT. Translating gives CASSVDQGYQPQHF.